This T cell receptor beta chain was recovered during a study of blood T cell repertoires in COVID-19 (dated by TCRdb to 2018 to 2020). Some background on the complete study: The collaborator samples originated in the United States, Italy and Spain and spanned the acute and convalescent phases of COVID-19. The dataset comprised deeply sampled blood TCRbeta repertoires from subjects exposed to, actively infected with, or recovered from COVID-19. Where available, HLA class I and class II types were obtained from metadata supplied by the sample provider rather than from assay-based typing. The material from the prospective study consisted of cDNA or gDNA derived from T cells, B-cell-depleted T cells, or PBMCs. Sample metadata almost always included a de-identified subject ID, COVID-19 status, age in years and sex. The repertoires were released in a freely available public database intended as a resource for research on the immune response to SARS-CoV-2. The samples were drawn from the first 160 participants of the ongoing ImmuneRACE study and from 1,254 subjects provided by 6 global collaborators.

V loses 1 base of germline sequence and J loses 1 base, and the interval between the two ends is 7 bases. The germline V gene supplies CDR1 SGHDT and CDR2 YYEEEE. Reading from cysteine to phenylalanine, the CDR3 counts 14 amino acids. CDR3 DNA only is kept here, 42 bases in frame from base 1. A second Seattle source provided samples from volunteer blood donors who had recovered from COVID-19. The collaborating institutions used their own protocols to collect whole blood in K2EDTA tubes. Collaborator samples were shipped for TCRbeta analysis as frozen whole blood, isolated PBMCs, or DNA extracted from either sample type. What the research found in general, with its limitations: The quantity of clinical and demographic metadata differed by source and by participant and was supplied without curation.

TCRbeta CDR3 regions were amplified from genomic DNA by means of the immunoSEQ Assay, a bias-controlled multiplex PCR. As for how the authors treated the data: The number of nucleated cells in each sample was estimated by amplification of reference gene primers within the assay. Sequence reads were collapsed and filtered to measure the absolute abundance of every unique TCRbeta CDR3 rearrangement. For each sample, productive Simpson clonality was calculated by taking the square root of Simpson's diversity index across productive rearrangements. The immuneACCESS repertoire file appears here via TCRdb, limited to in-frame rearrangements. These files lack a portion of the clones; in checked studies, under half of the deficit traces to unresolved V genes, and the cause of the others is not known. V and J calls and clone size are copied from that table; D and trimming were computed from the DNA. Within this sample are some 300,000 clones, with around 88% of them counted one time only. The top ten clones comprise roughly 6.9% of the sample.

About this clone itself: Which antigen it targets is not known. Base qualities are not recorded, but no much larger clone differs from it by a single base.

The chain was built from TRBV5-6 and TRBJ2-3; the D gene is unclear. This clonotype was sampled from a woman aged 25 to 39 who had recovered from COVID-19. What was sequenced was peripheral blood. In nucleotide form, the sequence is TGTGCCAGCAGCTTGTACCAGGGCACAGATACGCAGTATTTT. This encodes CASSLYQGTDTQYF. Joined to the reference TRBV5-6 and TRBJ2-3 proteins, this CDR3 gives the full variable domain: DAGVTQSPTHLIKTRGQQVTLRCSPKSGHDTVSWYQQALGQGPQFIFQYYEEEERQRGNFPDRFSGHQFPNYSSELNVNALLLGDSALYLCASSLYQGTDTQYFGPGTRLTVL.